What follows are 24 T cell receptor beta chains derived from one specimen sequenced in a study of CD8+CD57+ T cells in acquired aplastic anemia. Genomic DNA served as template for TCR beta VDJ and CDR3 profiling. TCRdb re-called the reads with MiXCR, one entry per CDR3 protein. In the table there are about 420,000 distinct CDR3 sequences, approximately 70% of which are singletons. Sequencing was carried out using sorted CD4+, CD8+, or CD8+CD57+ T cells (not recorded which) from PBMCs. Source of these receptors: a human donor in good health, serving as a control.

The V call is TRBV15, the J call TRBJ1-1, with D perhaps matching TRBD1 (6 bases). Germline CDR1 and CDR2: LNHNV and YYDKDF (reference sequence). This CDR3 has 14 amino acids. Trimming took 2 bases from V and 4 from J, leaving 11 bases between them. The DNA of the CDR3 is TGTGCCACCAGCAGACCAACAGGGACCACTGAAGCTTTCTTT. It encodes CATSRPTGTTEAFF.

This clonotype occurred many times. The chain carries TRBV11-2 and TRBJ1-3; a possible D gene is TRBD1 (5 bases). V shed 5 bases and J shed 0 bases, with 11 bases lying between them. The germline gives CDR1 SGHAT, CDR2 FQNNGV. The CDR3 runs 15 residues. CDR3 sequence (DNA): TGTGCCAGCAGCCCCCGGGACGGCTCTGGAAACACCATATATTTT. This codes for CASSPRDGSGNTIYF.

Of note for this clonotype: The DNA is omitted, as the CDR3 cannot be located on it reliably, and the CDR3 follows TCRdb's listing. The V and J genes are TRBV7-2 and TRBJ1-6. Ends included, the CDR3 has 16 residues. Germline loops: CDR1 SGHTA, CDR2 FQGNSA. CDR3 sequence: CASSSNSYEQYFALHF.

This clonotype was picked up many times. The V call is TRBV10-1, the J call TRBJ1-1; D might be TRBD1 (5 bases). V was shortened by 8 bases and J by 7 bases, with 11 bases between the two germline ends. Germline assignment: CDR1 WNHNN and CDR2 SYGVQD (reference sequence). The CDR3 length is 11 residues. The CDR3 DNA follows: TGCGCCAGCTGGGGGTCGGGTGAAGCTTTCTTT. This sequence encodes CASWGSGEAFF.

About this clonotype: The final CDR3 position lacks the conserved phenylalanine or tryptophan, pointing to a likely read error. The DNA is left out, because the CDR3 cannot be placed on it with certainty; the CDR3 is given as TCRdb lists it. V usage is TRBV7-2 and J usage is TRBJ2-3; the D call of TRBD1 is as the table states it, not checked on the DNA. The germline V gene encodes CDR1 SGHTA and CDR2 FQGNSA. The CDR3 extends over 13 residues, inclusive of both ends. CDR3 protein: CASSSEGGQGIYH.

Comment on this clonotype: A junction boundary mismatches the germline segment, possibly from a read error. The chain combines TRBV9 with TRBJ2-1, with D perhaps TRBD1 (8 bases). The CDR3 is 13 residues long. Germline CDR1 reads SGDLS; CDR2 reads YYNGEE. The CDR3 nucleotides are TGTGCCAGCAGTATCGGTGGACAGGGACTATACGGCTTC. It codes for CASSIGGQGLYGF.

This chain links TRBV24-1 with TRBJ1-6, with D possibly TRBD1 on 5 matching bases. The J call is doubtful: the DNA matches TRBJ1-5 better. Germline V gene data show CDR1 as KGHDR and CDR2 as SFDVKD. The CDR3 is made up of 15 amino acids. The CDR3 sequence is CATSELGAGTAPQHF. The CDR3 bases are TGTGCCACCAGTGAGCTAGGGGCCGGCACAGCACCGCAGCATTTT.

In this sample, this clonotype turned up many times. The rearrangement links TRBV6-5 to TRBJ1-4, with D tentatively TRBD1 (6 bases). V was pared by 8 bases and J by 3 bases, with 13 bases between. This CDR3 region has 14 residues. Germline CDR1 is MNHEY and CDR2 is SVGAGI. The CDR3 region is CASLDRNANEKLFF. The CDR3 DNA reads TGTGCCAGCCTCGACAGGAACGCTAATGAAAAACTGTTTTTT.

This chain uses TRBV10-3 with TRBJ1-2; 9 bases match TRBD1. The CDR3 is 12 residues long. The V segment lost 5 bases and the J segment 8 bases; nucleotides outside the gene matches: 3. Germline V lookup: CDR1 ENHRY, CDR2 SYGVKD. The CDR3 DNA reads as TGTGCCATCAGTTTGGACAGGGGCGGCTACACCTTC. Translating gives CAISLDRGGYTF.

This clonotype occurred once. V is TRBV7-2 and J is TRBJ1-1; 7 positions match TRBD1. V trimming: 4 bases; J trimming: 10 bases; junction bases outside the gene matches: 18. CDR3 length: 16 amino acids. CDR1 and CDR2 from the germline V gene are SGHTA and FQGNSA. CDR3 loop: CASSSGTVTFGAVAFF. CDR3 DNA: TGTGCCAGCAGCTCCGGGACAGTTACCTTTGGCGCTGTAGCTTTCTTT.

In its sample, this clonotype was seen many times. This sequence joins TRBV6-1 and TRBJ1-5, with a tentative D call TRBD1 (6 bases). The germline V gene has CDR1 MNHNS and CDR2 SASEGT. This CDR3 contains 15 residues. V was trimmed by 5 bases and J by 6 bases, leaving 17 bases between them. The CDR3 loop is CASSRTGAEGQPQHF. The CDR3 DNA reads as TGTGCCAGCAGTAGAACGGGGGCCGAGGGTCAGCCCCAGCATTTT.

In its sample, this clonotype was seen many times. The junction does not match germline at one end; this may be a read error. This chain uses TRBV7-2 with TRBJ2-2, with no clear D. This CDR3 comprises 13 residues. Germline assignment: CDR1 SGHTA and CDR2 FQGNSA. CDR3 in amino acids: CASSQEVARELFF. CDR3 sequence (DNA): TGCGCCAGCAGCCAAGAGGTTGCCCGGGAGCTGTTTTTT.

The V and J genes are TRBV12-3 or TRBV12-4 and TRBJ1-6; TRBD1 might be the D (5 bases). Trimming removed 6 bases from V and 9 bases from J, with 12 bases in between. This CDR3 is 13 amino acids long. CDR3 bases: TGTGCCAGCAGCGGGGGTGAGGGTTCACCCCTCCACTTT. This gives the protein CASSGGEGSPLHF.

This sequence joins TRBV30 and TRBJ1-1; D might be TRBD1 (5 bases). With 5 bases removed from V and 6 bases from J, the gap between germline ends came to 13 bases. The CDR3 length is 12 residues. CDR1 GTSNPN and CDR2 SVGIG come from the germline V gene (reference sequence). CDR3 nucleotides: TGTGCCTGGGATCTCCGGGGGGCTGAAGCTTTCTTT. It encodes CAWDLRGAEAFF.

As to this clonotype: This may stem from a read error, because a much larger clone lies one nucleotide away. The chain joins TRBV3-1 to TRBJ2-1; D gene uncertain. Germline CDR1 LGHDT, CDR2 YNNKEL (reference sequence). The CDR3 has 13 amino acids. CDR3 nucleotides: TGTGTCAGCAGCCCACCCGGGTGGGGTGAGCAGTTCTTC. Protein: CVSSPPGWGEQFF.

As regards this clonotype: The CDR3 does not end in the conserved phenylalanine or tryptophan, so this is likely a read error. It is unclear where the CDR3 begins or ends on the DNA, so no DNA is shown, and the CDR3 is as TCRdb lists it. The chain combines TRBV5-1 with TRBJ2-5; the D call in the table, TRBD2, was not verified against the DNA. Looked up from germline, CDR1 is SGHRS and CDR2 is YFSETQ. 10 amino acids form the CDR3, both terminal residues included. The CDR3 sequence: CASSEHDLLN.

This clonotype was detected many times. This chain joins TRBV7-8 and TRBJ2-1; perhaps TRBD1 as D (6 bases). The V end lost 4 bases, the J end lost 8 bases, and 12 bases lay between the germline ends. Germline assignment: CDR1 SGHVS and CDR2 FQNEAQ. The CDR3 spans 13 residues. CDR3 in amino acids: CASSSDRNDEQFF. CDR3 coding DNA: TGTGCCAGCAGCTCTGACAGGAACGATGAGCAGTTCTTC.

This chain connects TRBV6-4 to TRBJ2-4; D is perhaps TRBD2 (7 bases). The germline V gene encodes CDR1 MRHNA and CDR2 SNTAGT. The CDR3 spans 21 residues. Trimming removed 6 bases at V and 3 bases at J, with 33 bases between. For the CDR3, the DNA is TGTGCCAGCAGCCAAGATGTTAGGGGGGGACGGAAGGACTCCGGCAAAAACATTCAGTACTTC. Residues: CASSQDVRGGRKDSGKNIQYF.

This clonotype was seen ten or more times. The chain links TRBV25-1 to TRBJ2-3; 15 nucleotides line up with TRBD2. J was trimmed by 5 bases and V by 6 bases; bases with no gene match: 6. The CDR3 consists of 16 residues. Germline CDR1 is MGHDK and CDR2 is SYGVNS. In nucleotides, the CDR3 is TGTGCCAGCAGCGGACTAGCGGGGGGGTATGGAGATACGCAGTATTTT. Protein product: CASSGLAGGYGDTQYF. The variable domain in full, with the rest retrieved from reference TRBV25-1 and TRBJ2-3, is EADIYQTPRYLVIGTGKKITLECSQTMGHDKMYWYQQDPGMELHLIHYSYGVNSTEKGDLSSESTVSRIRTEHFPLTLESARPSHTSQYLCASSGLAGGYGDTQYFGPGTRLTVL.

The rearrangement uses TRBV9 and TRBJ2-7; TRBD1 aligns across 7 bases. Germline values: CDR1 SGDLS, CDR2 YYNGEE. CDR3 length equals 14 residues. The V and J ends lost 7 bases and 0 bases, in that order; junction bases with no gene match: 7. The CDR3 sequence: CASCRDSFSYEQYF. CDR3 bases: TGTGCCAGCTGCAGGGACAGCTTCTCCTACGAGCAGTACTTC.

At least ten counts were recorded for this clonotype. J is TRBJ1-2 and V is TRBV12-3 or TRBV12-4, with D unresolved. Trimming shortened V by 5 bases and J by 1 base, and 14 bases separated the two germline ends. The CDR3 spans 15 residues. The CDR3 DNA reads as TGTGCCAGCAGTCTCAGGAGGAGTCATAACTATGGCTACACCTTC. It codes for CASSLRRSHNYGYTF.

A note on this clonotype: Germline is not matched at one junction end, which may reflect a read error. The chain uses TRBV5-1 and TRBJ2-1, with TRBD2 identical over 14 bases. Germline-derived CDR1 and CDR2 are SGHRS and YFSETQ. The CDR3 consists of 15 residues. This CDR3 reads CASSRTSGGYTEQFF. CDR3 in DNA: TGCGCCAGCAGCCGGACTAGCGGGGGGTACACTGAGCAGTTCTTC.

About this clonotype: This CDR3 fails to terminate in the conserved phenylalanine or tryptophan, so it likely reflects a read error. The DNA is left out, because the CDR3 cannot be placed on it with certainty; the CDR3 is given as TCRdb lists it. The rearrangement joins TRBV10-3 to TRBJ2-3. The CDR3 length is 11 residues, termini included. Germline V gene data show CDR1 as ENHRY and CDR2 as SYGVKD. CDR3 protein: CAITDSDTQCV.

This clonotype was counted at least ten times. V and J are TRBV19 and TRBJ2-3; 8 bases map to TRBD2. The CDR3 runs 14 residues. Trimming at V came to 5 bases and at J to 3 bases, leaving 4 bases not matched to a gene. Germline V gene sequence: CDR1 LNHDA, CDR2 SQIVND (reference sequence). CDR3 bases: TGTGCCAGTAGTCGGGGGGGGCAAACAGATACGCAGTATTTT. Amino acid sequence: CASSRGGQTDTQYF.